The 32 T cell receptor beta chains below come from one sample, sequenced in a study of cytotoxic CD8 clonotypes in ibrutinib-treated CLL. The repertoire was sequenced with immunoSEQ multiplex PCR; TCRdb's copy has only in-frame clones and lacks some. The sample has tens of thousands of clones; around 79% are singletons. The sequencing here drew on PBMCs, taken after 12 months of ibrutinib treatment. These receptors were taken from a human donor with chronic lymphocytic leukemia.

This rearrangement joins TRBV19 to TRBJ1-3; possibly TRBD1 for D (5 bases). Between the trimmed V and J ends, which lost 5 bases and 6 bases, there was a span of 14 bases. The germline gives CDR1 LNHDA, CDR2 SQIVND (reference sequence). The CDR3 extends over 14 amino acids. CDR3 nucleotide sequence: TGTGCCAGTAGTGGCGGGCAGGGTGAAAACACCATATATTTT. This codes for CASSGGQGENTIYF.

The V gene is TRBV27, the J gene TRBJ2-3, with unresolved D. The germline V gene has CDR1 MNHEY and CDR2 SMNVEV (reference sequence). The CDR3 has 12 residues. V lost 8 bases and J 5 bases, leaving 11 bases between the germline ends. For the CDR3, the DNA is TGTGCCAGCGGAAGTCGCCGAGATACGCAGTATTTT. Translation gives CASGSRRDTQYF.

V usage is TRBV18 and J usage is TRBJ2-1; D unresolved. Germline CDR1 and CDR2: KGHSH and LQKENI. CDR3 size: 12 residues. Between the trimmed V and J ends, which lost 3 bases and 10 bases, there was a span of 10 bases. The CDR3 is CASSPTAGEQFF. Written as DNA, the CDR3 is TGTGCCAGCTCACCCACGGCCGGCGAGCAGTTCTTC.

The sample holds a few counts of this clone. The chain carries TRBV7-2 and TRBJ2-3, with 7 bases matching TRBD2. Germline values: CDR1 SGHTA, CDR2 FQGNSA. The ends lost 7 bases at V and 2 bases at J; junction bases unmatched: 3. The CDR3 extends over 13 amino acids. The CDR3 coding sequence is TGTGCCAGCATCCGGGACTACACAGATACGCAGTATTTT. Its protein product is CASIRDYTDTQYF. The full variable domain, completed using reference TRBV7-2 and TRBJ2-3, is GAGVSQSPSNKVTEKGKDVELRCDPISGHTALYWYRQSLGQGLEFLIYFQGNSAPDKSGLPSDRFSAERTGGSVSTLTIQRTQQEDSAVYLCASIRDYTDTQYFGPGTRLTVL.

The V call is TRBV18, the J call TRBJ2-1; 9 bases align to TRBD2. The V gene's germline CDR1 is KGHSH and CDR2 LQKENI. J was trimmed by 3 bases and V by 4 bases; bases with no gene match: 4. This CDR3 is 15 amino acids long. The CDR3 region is CASSRAGGNYNEQFF. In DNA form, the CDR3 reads TGTGCCAGCTCACGCGCGGGAGGGAACTACAATGAGCAGTTCTTC.

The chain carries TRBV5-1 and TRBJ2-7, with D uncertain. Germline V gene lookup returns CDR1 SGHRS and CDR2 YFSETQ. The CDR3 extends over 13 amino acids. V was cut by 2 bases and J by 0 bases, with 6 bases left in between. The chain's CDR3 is CASSFPNSYEQYF. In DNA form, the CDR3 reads TGCGCCAGCAGCTTCCCAAACTCCTACGAGCAGTACTTC.

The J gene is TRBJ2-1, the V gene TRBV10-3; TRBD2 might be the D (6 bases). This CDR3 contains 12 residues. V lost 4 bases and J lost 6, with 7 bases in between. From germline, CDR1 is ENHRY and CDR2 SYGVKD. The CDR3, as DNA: TGTGCCATCAGTGGGGGAGGCAATGAGCAGTTCTTC. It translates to CAISGGGNEQFF.

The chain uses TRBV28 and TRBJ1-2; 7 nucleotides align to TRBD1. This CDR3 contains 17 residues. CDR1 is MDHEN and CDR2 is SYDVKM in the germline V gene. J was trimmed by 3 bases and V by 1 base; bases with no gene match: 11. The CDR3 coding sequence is TGTGCCAGCAGTTTATTTGGGACAGCCCCGAAGGACTATGGCTACACCTTC. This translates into CASSLFGTAPKDYGYTF.

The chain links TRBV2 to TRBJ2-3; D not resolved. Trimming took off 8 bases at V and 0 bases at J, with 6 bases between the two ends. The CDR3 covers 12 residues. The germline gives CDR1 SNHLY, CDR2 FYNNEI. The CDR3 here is CASPRSTDTQYF. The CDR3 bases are TGTGCCAGCCCACGGAGCACAGATACGCAGTATTTT.

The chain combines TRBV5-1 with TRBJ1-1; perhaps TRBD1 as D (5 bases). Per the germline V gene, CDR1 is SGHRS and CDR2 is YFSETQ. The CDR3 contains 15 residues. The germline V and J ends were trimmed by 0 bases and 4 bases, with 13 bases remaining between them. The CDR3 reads CASSLEAAGTTEAFF. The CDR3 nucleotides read TGCGCCAGCAGCTTGGAAGCCGCAGGGACCACTGAAGCTTTCTTT.

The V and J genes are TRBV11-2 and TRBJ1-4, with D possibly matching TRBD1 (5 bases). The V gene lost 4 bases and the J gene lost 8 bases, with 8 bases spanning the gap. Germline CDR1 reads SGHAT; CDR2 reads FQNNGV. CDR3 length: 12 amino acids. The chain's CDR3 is CASSYGGEKLFF. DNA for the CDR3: TGTGCCAGCAGCTACGGGGGGGAAAAACTGTTTTTT. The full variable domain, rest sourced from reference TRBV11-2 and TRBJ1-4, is EAGVAQSPRYKIIEKRQSVAFWCNPISGHATLYWYQQILGQGPKLLIQFQNNGVVDDSQLPKDRFSAERLKGVDSTLKIQPAKLEDSAVYLCASSYGGEKLFFGSGTQLSVL.

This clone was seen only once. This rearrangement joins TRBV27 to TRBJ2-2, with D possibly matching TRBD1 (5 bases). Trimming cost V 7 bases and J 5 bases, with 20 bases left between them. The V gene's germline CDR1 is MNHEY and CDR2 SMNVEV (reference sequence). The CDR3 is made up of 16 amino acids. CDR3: CASTLWGPMGTGELFF. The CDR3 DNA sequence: TGTGCCAGCACCCTATGGGGCCCCATGGGGACCGGGGAGCTGTTTTTT.

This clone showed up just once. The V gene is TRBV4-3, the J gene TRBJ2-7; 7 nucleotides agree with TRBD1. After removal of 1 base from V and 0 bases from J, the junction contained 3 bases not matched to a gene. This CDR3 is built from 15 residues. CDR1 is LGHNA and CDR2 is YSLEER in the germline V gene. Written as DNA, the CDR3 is TGCGCCAGCAGCCAAGTTGGGGACAGCTCCTACGAGCAGTACTTC. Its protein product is CASSQVGDSSYEQYF.

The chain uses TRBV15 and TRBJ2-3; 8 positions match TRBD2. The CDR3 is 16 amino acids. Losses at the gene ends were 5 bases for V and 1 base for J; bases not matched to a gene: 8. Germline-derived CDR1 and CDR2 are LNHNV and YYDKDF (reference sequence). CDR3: CATSRTPTSGTDTQYF. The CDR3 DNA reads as TGTGCCACCAGCCGAACCCCGACTAGCGGCACAGATACGCAGTATTTT.

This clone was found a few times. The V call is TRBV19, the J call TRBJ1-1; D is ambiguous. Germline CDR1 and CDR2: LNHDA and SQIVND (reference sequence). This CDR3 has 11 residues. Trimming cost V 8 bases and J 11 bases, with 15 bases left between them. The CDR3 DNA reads TGTGCCAGTGGCCAAACACGGTGGGCTTTCTTT. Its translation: CASGQTRWAFF.

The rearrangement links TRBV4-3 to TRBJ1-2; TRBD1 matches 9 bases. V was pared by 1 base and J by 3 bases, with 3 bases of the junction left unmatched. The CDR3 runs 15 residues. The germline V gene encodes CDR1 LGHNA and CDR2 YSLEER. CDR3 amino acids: CASSQGTGGDYGYTF. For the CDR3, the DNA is TGCGCCAGCAGCCAAGGTACAGGGGGCGACTATGGCTACACCTTC.

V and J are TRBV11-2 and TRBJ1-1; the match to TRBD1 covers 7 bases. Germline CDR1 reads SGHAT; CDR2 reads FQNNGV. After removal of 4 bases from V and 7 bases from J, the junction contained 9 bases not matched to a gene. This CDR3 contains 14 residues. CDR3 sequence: CASSSGRGLNEAFF. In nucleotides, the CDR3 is TGTGCCAGCAGCTCGGGAAGGGGGCTTAATGAAGCTTTCTTT.

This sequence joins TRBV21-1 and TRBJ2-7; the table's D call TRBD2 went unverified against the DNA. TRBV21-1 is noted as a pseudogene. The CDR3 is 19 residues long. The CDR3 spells CASSPQTSGRAPSTYEQYF. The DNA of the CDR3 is TGTGCCAGCAGCCCGCAGACTAGCGGGAGGGCCCCTTCCACCTACGAGCAGTACTTC.

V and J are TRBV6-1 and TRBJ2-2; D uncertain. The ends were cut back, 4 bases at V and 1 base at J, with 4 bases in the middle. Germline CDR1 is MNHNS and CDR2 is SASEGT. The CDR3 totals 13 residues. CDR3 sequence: CASSAVNTGELFF. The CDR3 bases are TGTGCCAGCAGTGCCGTGAACACCGGGGAGCTGTTTTTT.

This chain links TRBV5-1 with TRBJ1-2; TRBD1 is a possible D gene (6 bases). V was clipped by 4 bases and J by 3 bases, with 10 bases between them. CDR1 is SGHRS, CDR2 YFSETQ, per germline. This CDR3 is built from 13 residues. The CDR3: CASSQTGDYGYTF. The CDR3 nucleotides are TGCGCCAGCAGCCAGACAGGCGACTATGGCTACACCTTC.

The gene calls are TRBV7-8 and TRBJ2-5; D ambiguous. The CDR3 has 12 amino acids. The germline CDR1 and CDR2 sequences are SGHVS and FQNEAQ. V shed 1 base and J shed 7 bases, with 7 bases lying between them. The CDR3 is CASSLVWGTQYF. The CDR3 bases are TGTGCCAGCAGCTTAGTGTGGGGGACCCAGTACTTC.

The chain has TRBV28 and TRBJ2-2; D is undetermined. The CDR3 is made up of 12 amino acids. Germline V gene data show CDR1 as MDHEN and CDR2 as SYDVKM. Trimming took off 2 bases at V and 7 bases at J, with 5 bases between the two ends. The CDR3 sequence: CASSLDIGELFF. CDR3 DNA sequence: TGTGCCAGCAGTTTAGATATCGGGGAGCTGTTTTTT.

CDR3 DNA: TGTGCCAGCAGCTTAGCGTTGGGGACTAATGAAAAACTGTTTTTT. Amino acid sequence: CASSLALGTNEKLFF. This rearrangement joins TRBV7-2 to TRBJ1-4; D is uncertain. With 0 bases removed from V and 2 bases from J, the gap between germline ends came to 7 bases. The germline V gene has CDR1 SGHTA and CDR2 FQGNSA. The CDR3 sequence is 15 residues long.

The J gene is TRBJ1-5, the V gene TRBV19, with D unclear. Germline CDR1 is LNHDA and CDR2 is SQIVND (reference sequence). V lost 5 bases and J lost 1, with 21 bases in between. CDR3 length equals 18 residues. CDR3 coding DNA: TGTGCCAGTAGTCCCAGCGGGTTTGAGGGATGGAGCAATCAGCCCCAGCATTTT. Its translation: CASSPSGFEGWSNQPQHF.

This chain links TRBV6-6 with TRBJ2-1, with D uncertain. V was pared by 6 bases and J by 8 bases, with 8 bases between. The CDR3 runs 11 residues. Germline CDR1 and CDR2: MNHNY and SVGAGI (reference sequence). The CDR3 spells CASSRSDEQFF. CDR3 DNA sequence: TGTGCCAGCAGCCGCAGCGATGAGCAGTTCTTC.

CDR3 coding DNA: TGTGCCAGCAGCCCCTGGACAGGGGGTAAGGACTATGGCTACACCTTC. Its protein is CASSPWTGGKDYGYTF. The genes are TRBV7-8 and TRBJ1-2, with 10 nucleotides matching TRBD1. Germline V gene data show CDR1 as SGHVS and CDR2 as FQNEAQ. The CDR3 is 16 residues long. J gave up 3 bases and V 5 bases, and 9 bases lay outside the gene matches.

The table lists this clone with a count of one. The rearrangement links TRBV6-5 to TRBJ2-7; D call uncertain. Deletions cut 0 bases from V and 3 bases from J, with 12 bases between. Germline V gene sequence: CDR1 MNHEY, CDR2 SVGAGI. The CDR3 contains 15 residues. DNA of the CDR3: TGTGCCAGCAGTTACTCGATGACGGCGATCTACGAGCAGTACTTC. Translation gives CASSYSMTAIYEQYF.

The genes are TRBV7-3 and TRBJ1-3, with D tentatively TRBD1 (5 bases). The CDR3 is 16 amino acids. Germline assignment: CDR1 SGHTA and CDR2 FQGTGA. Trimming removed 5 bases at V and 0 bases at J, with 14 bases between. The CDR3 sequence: CASSPPDTHSGNTIYF. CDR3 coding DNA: TGTGCCAGCAGCCCCCCGGACACCCACTCTGGAAACACCATATATTTT.

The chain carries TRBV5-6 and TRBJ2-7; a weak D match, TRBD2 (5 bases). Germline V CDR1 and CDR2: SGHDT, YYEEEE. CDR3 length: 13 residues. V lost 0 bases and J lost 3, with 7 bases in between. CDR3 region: CASSLGDYYEQYF. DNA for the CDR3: TGTGCCAGCAGCTTGGGCGACTACTACGAGCAGTACTTC. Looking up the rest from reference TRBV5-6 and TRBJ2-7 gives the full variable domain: DAGVTQSPTHLIKTRGQQVTLRCSPKSGHDTVSWYQQALGQGPQFIFQYYEEEERQRGNFPDRFSGHQFPNYSSELNVNALLLGDSALYLCASSLGDYYEQYFGPGTRLTVT.

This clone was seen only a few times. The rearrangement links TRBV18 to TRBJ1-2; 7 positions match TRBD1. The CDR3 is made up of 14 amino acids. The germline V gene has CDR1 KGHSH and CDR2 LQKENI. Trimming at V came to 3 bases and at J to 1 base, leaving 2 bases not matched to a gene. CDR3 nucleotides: TGTGCCAGCTCACCCAACAGGGGTAACTATGGCTACACCTTC. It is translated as CASSPNRGNYGYTF.

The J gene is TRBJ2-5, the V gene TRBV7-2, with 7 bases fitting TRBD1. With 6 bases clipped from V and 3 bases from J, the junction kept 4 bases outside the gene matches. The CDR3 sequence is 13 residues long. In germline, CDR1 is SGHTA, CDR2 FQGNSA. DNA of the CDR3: TGTGCCAGCAGTCGGGGACAGAAAGAGACCCAGTACTTC. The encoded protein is CASSRGQKETQYF.

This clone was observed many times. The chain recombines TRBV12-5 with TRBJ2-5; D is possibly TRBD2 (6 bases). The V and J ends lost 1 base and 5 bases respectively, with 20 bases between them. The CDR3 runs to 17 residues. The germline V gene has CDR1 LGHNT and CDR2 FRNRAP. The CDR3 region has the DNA TGTGCTAGTGGTTTGGCCTCGATGGACACGGCGGGGGAGACCCAGTACTTC. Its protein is CASGLASMDTAGETQYF.